The rows below give T cell receptor beta chains drawn from one sample of a study of technical replicates of blood from a few donors. Clones were sequenced by immunoSEQ multiplex PCR, and TCRdb holds only the in-frame ones, with some missing. Among 65,000 to 90,000 clones listed, 91% were seen once. The material sequenced was T cells isolated from PBMCs. The receptors were gathered from a human donor in good health. CDR3s include the opening cysteine and the closing phenylalanine or tryptophan. D genes are given only for firm matches. Not all rows give a size; the values are once, few, many and, for expanded clones, a class.

d_gene,j_gene,v_gene,abundance,CDR3nt,CDR3aa
TRBD1,TRBJ2-5,TRBV2,-,TGTGCCAGTACAGGACAGGAGCGACAAGAGACCCAGTACTTC,CASTGQERQETQYF
TRBD1,TRBJ1-2,TRBV7-9,-,TGTGCCAGCAGCCTACGGGACAGCATGGGCTACACCTTC,CASSLRDSMGYTF
TRBD2,TRBJ2-7,TRBV6-5,-,TGTGCCAGCAGTTACCTGGGACTAGCGGGCCACGAGCAGTACTTC,CASSYLGLAGHEQYF
-,TRBJ2-5,TRBV5-1,-,TGCGCCAGCAGCTCAAGGGGCGTCTCTCGAGAGACCCAGTACTTC,CASSSRGVSRETQYF
TRBD1,TRBJ2-5,TRBV6-6,-,TGTGCCAGCAGCTCCGACAGGGGGGAGACCCAGTACTTC,CASSSDRGETQYF
-,TRBJ1-1,TRBV18,-,TGTGCCAGCTTTCAGGGTTCTGCTGAAGCTTTCTTT,CASFQGSAEAFF
TRBD1,TRBJ2-5,TRBV7-9,once,TGTGCCAGCAGCTCACCTCGTCCGGGACAGGGGGCAGGGACCCAGTACTTC,CASSSPRPGQGAGTQYF
-,TRBJ1-5,TRBV9,few,TGTGCCAGCAGCCCCGATGGAGCCCACAATCAGCCCCAGCATTTT,CASSPDGAHNQPQHF
TRBD1,TRBJ1-2,TRBV28,-,TGTGCCAGCAGTTCCCCCGACAGGGTAGCTGAATATGGCTACACCTTC,CASSSPDRVAEYGYTF
-,TRBJ2-5,TRBV27,-,TGTGCCAGCAGTAGCCCTTTACGGGGGGAGACCCAGTACTTC,CASSSPLRGETQYF
TRBD1,TRBJ2-7,TRBV11-2,-,TGTGCCAGCAGCTTAGGCCGGGACAGTGCCTACGAGCAGTACTTC,CASSLGRDSAYEQYF
TRBD1,TRBJ1-1,TRBV4-1,-,TGCGCCAGCGGAGACAGGGTTAGCACTGAAGCTTTCTTT,CASGDRVSTEAFF
TRBD1,TRBJ1-1,TRBV19,-,TGTGCCAGTAGTATTCTCGAAGGACAGGGGGGTACTGAAGCTTTCTTT,CASSILEGQGGTEAFF
TRBD2,TRBJ2-1,TRBV4-2,-,TGTGCCAGCAGGCCAGCGGGAGTGGACAATGAGCAGTTCTTC,CASRPAGVDNEQFF
TRBD2,TRBJ2-7,TRBV29-1,-,TGCAGCGTTCGGACTAGCGGGGGCTACGAGCAGTACTTC,CSVRTSGGYEQYF
-,TRBJ2-7,TRBV5-4,-,TGTGCCAGCAGCTCCGTCACGGATTGGGCCTCCTACGAGCAGTACTTC,CASSSVTDWASYEQYF
-,TRBJ2-5,TRBV23-1,-,TGCGCCAGCAGTAAAGGGCACAGGATAGAAGAGACCCAGTACTTC,CASSKGHRIEETQYF
TRBD2,TRBJ2-3,TRBV5-4,-,TGTGCCAGCAGCTTGCCTAGCGGGGCCTTAGATACGCAGTATTTT,CASSLPSGALDTQYF
-,TRBJ1-2,TRBV7-9,-,TGTGCCAGCTCGGACTATGGCTACACCTTC,CASSDYGYTF
-,TRBJ1-2,TRBV5-4,once,TGTGCCAGCAGACCTGGACAGTCACTGAGCTATGGCTACACCTTC,CASRPGQSLSYGYTF
TRBD2,TRBJ2-7,TRBV18,-,TGTGCCAGCTCACCACCGGGACTAAAATCCTACGAGCAGTACTTC,CASSPPGLKSYEQYF
-,TRBJ1-5,TRBV6-6,-,TGTGCCAGCAGCTCTACGGACAGAGAGAATCAGCCCCAGCATTTT,CASSSTDRENQPQHF
TRBD1,TRBJ1-2,TRBV5-1,-,TGCGCCAGCAGCTTGGGGGTTGCCGGGACAGACTATGGCTACACCTTC,CASSLGVAGTDYGYTF
TRBD1,TRBJ1-2,TRBV9,-,TGTGCCAGCAGTTCCGGGACAGGGGCCATTTTTAACTATGGCTACACCTTC,CASSSGTGAIFNYGYTF
-,TRBJ1-1,TRBV2,few,TGTGCCAGCATGGGGGGGAACACTGAAGCTTTCTTT,CASMGGNTEAFF
TRBD2,TRBJ2-2,TRBV30,-,TGTGCCTGGAAATTAGCGGGGAACACCGGGGAGCTGTTTTTT,CAWKLAGNTGELFF
-,TRBJ2-3,TRBV19,-,TGTGCCAGTCGGAGCACAGATACGCAGTATTTT,CASRSTDTQYF
-,TRBJ1-2,TRBV4-1,-,TGCGCCAGCAGCCAAGGGGGCAGGAACTATGGCTACACCTTC,CASSQGGRNYGYTF